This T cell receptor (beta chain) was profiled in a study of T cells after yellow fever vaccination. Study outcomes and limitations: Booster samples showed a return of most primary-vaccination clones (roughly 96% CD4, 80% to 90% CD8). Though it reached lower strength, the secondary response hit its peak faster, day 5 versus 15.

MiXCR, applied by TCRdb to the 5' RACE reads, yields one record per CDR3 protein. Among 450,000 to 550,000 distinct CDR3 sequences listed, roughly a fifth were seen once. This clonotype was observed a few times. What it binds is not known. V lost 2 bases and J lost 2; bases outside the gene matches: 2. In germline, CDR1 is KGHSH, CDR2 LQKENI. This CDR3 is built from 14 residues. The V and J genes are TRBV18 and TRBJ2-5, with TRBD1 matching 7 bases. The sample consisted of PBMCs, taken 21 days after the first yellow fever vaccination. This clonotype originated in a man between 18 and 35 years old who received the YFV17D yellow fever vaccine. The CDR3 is CASSPGTAQETQYF. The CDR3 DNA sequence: TGTGCCAGCTCACCAGGGACAGCACAAGAGACCCAGTACTTC.